This paragraph covers one T cell receptor (beta chain) sequence. This specimen comes from a study of T cell changes during pregnancy in multiple sclerosis. Clones were sequenced by immunoSEQ multiplex PCR, and TCRdb holds only the in-frame ones, with some missing. The profile shows about 49,000 clones, under 95% of them singletons. This sample comprised CD8+ T cells from peripheral blood mononuclear cells, obtained before pregnancy. This TCR derives from a female donor with multiple sclerosis, enrolled in a pregnancy study.

In nucleotides, the CDR3 is TGCGCCAGCAGCCTGGCGGGAGGGTACGAGCAGTACTTC. As protein: CASSLAGGYEQYF. The chain has TRBV4-3 and TRBJ2-7; TRBD2 aligns across 9 bases. Germline V gives CDR1 LGHNA, CDR2 YSLEER. This CDR3 is 13 amino acids long. Trimming cost V 4 bases and J 4 bases; bases outside gene matches: 2.